This T cell receptor (beta chain) originates from a study of CD8+CD57+ T cells in acquired aplastic anemia. On the study more broadly: Yields of DNA that came from sorted CD4+ and CD8+ cells averaged 3.2 ug.

Whole-study findings and limits: A set of 25 to 35 CD8+ CDR3 sequences was shared between patients and controls, and these sequences appeared highly expressed in patients.

With regard to this clonotype: Its antigen is unidentified.

Flow cytometry had shown expanded CD8+CD57+ cells in the patients chosen for sequencing. TCR beta VDJ combinations and CDR3 sequences were profiled from genomic DNA. One entry per CDR3 protein, called by TCRdb with MiXCR from the reads. In the table there are approximately 250,000 distinct CDR3 sequences, approximately 80% of which are singletons. Germline V gene data show CDR1 as SGDLS and CDR2 as YYNGEE. The ends were cut back, 4 bases at V and 14 bases at J, with 24 bases in the middle. This CDR3 has 14 residues. The chain has TRBV9 and TRBJ2-5, with D perhaps given as TRBD1 or TRBD2 (5 bases each). The TCR sequence derives from a human donor with aplastic anemia. Material: sorted CD4+, CD8+, or CD8+CD57+ T cells (not recorded which) from PBMCs. CDR3 in DNA: TGTGCCAGCAGCAGAGGGGTCTCGAGAAATCAGCCCTACTTC. Translating gives CASSRGVSRNQPYF.